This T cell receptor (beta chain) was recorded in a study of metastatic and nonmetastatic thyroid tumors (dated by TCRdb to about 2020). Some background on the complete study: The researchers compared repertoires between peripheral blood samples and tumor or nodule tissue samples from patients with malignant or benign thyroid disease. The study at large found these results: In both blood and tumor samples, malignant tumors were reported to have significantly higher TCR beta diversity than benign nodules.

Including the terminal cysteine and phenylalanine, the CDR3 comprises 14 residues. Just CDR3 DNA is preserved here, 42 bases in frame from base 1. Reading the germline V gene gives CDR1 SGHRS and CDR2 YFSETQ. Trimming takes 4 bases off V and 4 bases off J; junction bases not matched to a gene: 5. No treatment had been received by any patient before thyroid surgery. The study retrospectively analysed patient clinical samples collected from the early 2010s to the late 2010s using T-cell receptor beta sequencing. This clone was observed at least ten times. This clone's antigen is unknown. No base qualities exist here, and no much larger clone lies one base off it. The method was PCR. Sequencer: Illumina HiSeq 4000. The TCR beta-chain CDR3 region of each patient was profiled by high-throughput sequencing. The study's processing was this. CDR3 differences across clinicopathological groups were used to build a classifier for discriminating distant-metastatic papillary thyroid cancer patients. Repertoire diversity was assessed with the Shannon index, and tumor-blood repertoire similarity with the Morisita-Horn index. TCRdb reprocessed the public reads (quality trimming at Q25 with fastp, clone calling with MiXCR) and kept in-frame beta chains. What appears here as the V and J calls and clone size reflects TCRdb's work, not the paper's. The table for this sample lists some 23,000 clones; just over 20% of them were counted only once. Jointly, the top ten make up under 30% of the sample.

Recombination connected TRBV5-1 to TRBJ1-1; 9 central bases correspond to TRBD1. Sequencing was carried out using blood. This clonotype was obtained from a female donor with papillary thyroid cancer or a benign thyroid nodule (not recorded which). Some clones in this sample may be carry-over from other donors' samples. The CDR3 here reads CASSPTGGSTEAFF. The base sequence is TGCGCCAGCAGCCCAACAGGGGGCAGCACTGAAGCTTTCTTT.